The rows below give T cell receptor beta chains drawn from one sample of a study of early T cells in non-severe SARS-CoV-2 infection. TCRdb re-called the 5' RACE reads with MiXCR, one entry per CDR3 protein. The top ten clones hold 3.4% of a sample with approximately 77,000 distinct CDR3 sequences, over 9.5% of them seen once. Sequences were obtained from whole blood. The receptor set was obtained from an adult who was a healthcare worker with PCR-confirmed SARS-CoV-2 infection or an uninfected control (not recorded which). The CDR3 runs from the conserved cysteine through the conserved F or W. A D gene is named only where the DNA matches it firmly. Size is omitted from some rows. Given values are once, few, many or a class for expanded clones.

j_call: TRBJ2-2
v_call: TRBV24-1
clone_size: -
d_call: -
cdr3_nt: TGTGCCACCAGTGGAGTTCTACCGAACACCGGGGAGCTGTTTTTT
cdr3_aa: CATSGVLPNTGELFF

j_call: TRBJ2-3
v_call: TRBV19
clone_size: -
d_call: -
cdr3_nt: TGTGCCAGTAGTATAGATTTAACATCCCACACAGATACGCAGTATTTT
cdr3_aa: CASSIDLTSHTDTQYF

j_call: TRBJ2-1
v_call: TRBV19
clone_size: many
d_call: -
cdr3_nt: TGTGCCAGTAGCACCATGGCGGCGGAAAGATACAATGAGCAGTTCTTC
cdr3_aa: CASSTMAAERYNEQFF

j_call: TRBJ2-7
v_call: TRBV13
clone_size: few
d_call: TRBD2
cdr3_nt: TGTGCCAGCGGTCCGGGCGGGAGGACCCACGAGCAGTACTTC
cdr3_aa: CASGPGGRTHEQYF

j_call: TRBJ2-2
v_call: TRBV29-1
clone_size: -
d_call: -
cdr3_nt: TGCAGCGTTGACGGTGCAGGGAGAAGCACCGGGGAGCTGTTTTTT
cdr3_aa: CSVDGAGRSTGELFF

j_call: TRBJ2-7
v_call: TRBV10-3
clone_size: few
d_call: TRBD2
cdr3_nt: TGTGCCATCAGTGAGTCAACACGGGAGGGGAGCTCCTACGAGCAGTACTTC
cdr3_aa: CAISESTREGSSYEQYF

j_call: TRBJ1-2
v_call: TRBV20-1
clone_size: -
d_call: -
cdr3_nt: TGCATGATAAGCGGGCAGGGAGGGCCCTATGGCTACACCTTC
cdr3_aa: CMISGQGGPYGYTF

j_call: TRBJ2-3
v_call: TRBV29-1
clone_size: many
d_call: -
cdr3_nt: TGCAGCGCCCGGGACTCCCCAGATACGCAGTATTTT
cdr3_aa: CSARDSPDTQYF

j_call: TRBJ2-3
v_call: TRBV7-2
clone_size: many
d_call: TRBD1
cdr3_nt: TGTGCCAGCAGCGTGGCAGGGGGCCACACAGATACGCAGTATTTT
cdr3_aa: CASSVAGGHTDTQYF

j_call: TRBJ1-1
v_call: TRBV5-1
clone_size: -
d_call: -
cdr3_nt: TGCGCCAGCAGCTTGAACGGGGGGCTGAACACTGAAGCTTTCTTT
cdr3_aa: CASSLNGGLNTEAFF

j_call: TRBJ1-4
v_call: TRBV12-3/TRBV12-4
clone_size: many
d_call: -
cdr3_nt: TGTGCCAGCAGTAGGGGGGATGAAAAACTGTTTTTT
cdr3_aa: CASSRGDEKLFF

j_call: TRBJ1-3
v_call: TRBV9
clone_size: -
d_call: -
cdr3_nt: TGTGCCAGCAGCGGGGGACCGACTGGAAACACCATATATTTT
cdr3_aa: CASSGGPTGNTIYF

j_call: TRBJ2-1
v_call: TRBV19
clone_size: -
d_call: -
cdr3_nt: TGTGCCAGTAGTATTACGCCCTACAATGAGCAGTTCTTC
cdr3_aa: CASSITPYNEQFF

j_call: TRBJ2-7
v_call: TRBV27
clone_size: few
d_call: TRBD2
cdr3_nt: TGTGCCAGCAGTTTATCGACGGCTAGCGGGAGCCGAGGGGAGCAGTACTTC
cdr3_aa: CASSLSTASGSRGEQYF

j_call: TRBJ1-6
v_call: TRBV18
clone_size: few
d_call: TRBD1
cdr3_nt: TGTGCCAGCTCCCTCGCGACAGGGGCTGAGTATTCCCTCCACTTT
cdr3_aa: CASSLATGAEYSLHF

j_call: TRBJ1-1
v_call: TRBV20-1
clone_size: many
d_call: -
cdr3_nt: TGCAGTTTCCCCCTTCAGAGAACTGAAGCTTTCTTT
cdr3_aa: CSFPLQRTEAFF

j_call: TRBJ2-1
v_call: TRBV20-1
clone_size: few
d_call: TRBD2
cdr3_nt: TGCAGTGCTAGAGGCGTGGGACTAGCGGGGGGTAGCTCCTACAATGAGCAGTTCTTC
cdr3_aa: CSARGVGLAGGSSYNEQFF

j_call: TRBJ2-3
v_call: TRBV7-3
clone_size: many
d_call: -
cdr3_nt: TGTGCCAGCAGCCAAACGCCGGGTACGCAGTATTTT
cdr3_aa: CASSQTPGTQYF

j_call: TRBJ2-7
v_call: TRBV7-2
clone_size: many
d_call: -
cdr3_nt: TGTGCCAGCAGCTTAGAACGGTCTTTCGAGCAGTACTTC
cdr3_aa: CASSLERSFEQYF

j_call: TRBJ2-7
v_call: TRBV20-1
clone_size: -
d_call: TRBD2
cdr3_nt: TGCAGTGCCAGCTGGACTAGCGTCTACGAGCAGTACTTC
cdr3_aa: CSASWTSVYEQYF

j_call: TRBJ2-5
v_call: TRBV10-3
clone_size: -
d_call: -
cdr3_nt: TGTGCCATCAGTGAGTCGAAAGAGACCCAAGAGACCCAGTACTTC
cdr3_aa: CAISESKETQETQYF

j_call: TRBJ2-7
v_call: TRBV4-1
clone_size: -
d_call: TRBD1
cdr3_nt: TGCGCCAGCAACCAAGGGCCAGGGGGCTACGAGCAGTACTTC
cdr3_aa: CASNQGPGGYEQYF

j_call: TRBJ2-5
v_call: TRBV7-9
clone_size: many
d_call: -
cdr3_nt: TGTGCCAGCAGCTTAGATTTTACAGGAAGAAAAGAGACCCAGTACTTC
cdr3_aa: CASSLDFTGRKETQYF

j_call: TRBJ2-2
v_call: TRBV7-3
clone_size: many
d_call: -
cdr3_nt: TGTGCCAGCAGCTTAACTGGGACCGGGGAGCTGTTTTTT
cdr3_aa: CASSLTGTGELFF

j_call: TRBJ2-2
v_call: TRBV7-8
clone_size: few
d_call: -
cdr3_nt: TGTGCCAGCAGCCCTGTGGGGACCGGGGAGCTGTTTTTT
cdr3_aa: CASSPVGTGELFF

j_call: TRBJ1-5
v_call: TRBV18
clone_size: -
d_call: TRBD1
cdr3_nt: TGTGCCAGCTCACTTGGACAGGGAGGGGATGGGCCCCAGCATTTT
cdr3_aa: CASSLGQGGDGPQHF